What follows is one T cell receptor (beta chain) and its context. Its antigen is unidentified. The data originate from a study of CD4 T cells in relation to SARS-CoV-2 and coronaviruses. About the study: TCR beta CDR3s were sequenced after approximately 9-day antigen culture of PBMCs.

Germline V gene lookup returns CDR1 SGHTA and CDR2 FQGNSA. The CDR3 is 15 residues long. V shed 5 bases, J shed 3 bases, and the junction held 5 bases outside the gene matches. CD4+ T cells from unexposed donors were obtained before the COVID-19 pandemic (2011-2018). The cells were cultured for about ten days before CD4+ T cells were isolated. As cell numbers allowed, unexposed-donor CD4+ T cells faced SARS-CoV-2 S/N and four cold-coronavirus spikes. PBMCs were plated at a few million per well in IL-2-containing medium. Using immunoSEQ multiplex PCR, the repertoire was profiled, and TCRdb retains in-frame clones only, with some absent. The sample contains 15,000 to 20,000 clones, around 76% of which appear only once.

The chain is built from TRBV7-2 and TRBJ2-2; 8 nucleotides align to TRBD2. Material for sequencing was CD4+ T cells from PBMCs, cultured in vitro. This clonotype was obtained from a human donor in good health. The CDR3 nucleotides read TGTGCCAGCAGCGGCGGGGGGTCGCACACCGGGGAGCTGTTTTTT. Its translation is CASSGGGSHTGELFF.